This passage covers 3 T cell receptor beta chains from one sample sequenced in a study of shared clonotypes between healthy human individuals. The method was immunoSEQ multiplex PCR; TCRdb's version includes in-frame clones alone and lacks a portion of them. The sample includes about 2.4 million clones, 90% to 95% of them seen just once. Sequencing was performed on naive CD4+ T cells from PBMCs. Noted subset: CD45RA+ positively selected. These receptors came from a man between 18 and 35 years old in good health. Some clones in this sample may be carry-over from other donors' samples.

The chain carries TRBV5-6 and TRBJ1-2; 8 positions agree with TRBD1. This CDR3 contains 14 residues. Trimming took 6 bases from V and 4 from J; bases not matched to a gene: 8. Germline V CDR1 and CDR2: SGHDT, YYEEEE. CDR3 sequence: CASNFQGAAYGYTF. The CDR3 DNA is TGTGCCAGCAACTTTCAGGGGGCCGCCTATGGCTACACCTTC.

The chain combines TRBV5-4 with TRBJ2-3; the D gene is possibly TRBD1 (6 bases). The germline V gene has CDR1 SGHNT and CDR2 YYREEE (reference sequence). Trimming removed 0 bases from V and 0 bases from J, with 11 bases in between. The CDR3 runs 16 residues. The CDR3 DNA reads TGTGCCAGCAGCTTGGCTGGGGGCCCTAGCACAGATACGCAGTATTTT. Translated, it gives CASSLAGGPSTDTQYF.

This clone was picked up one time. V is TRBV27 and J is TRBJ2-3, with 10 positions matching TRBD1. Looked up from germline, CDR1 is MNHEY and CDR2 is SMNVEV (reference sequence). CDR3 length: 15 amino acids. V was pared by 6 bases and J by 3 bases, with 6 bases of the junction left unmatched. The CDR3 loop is CASRPGTGDTDTQYF. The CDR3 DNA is TGTGCCAGCAGGCCCGGGACAGGGGATACAGATACGCAGTATTTT.